This T cell receptor beta chain was recorded in a study of cytomegalovirus exposure and HLA in healthy donors. Study-level background: Genotyping showed 81% of roughly 400 donors falling in the Caucasian-associated ancestry cluster.

To note about this clone: The target antigen is unknown. The junction and the germline gene differ at one end; a read error may be behind it. Other DNA sequences from this sample encode an identical CDR3 as well.

Findings and caveats of the study: Confirmation in vitro established that a few CMV-associated chains were specific for CMV antigens. Cytomegalovirus-associated TCR beta chains were listed, numbering more than 150. The study carried out a later analysis of TCR beta sequences. It associated some 15,000 of them with specific HLA alleles at a false discovery rate of 0.05.

PCR was performed using 60 Vbeta and 13 Jbeta primers. Measured with immunoSEQ multiplex PCR; TCRdb has only the in-frame clones, and not every one. The sample shows under 200,000 clones, roughly 74% of them seen only once. Sample: PBMCs. The sequence was obtained from a woman in her thirties in good health and CMV-seronegative.

The CDR3 nucleotides read TGTGCCAGCAGCTTGGTTTCTTGGACAGGGAACACTGAGGCTTTCTTT. Its translation is CASSLVSWTGNTEAFF. The chain has TRBV5-4 and TRBJ1-1, with TRBD1 matching 8 bases. CDR3 length: 16 amino acids. Germline lookup yields CDR1 SGHNT and CDR2 YYREEE (reference sequence).